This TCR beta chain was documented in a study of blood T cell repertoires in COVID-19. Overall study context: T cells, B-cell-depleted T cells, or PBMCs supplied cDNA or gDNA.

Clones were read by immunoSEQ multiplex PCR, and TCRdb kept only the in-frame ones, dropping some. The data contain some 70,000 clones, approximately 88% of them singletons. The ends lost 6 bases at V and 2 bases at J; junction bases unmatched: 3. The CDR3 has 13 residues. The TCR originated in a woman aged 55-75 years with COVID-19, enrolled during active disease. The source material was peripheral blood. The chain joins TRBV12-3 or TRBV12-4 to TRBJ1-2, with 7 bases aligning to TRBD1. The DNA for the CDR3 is TGTGCCAGCAGGGGGACAGCAAACTATGGCTACACCTTC. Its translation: CASRGTANYGYTF.